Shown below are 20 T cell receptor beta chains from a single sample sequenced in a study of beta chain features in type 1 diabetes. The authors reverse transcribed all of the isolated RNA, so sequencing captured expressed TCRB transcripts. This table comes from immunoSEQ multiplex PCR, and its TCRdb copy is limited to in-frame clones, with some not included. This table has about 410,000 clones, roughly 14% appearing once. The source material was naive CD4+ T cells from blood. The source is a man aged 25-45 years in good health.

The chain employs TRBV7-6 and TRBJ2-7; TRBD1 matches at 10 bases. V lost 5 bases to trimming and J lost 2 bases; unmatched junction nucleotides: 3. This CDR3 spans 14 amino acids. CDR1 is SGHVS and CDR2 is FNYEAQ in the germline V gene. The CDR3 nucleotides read TGTGCCAGCAGCCGGGACAGGGGAGCCTACGAGCAGTACGTC. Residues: CASSRDRGAYEQYV.

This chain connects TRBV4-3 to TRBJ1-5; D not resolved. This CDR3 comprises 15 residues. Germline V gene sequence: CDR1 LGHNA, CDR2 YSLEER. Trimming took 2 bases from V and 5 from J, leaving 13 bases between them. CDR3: CASSQYTGMDQPQHF. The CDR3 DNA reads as TGCGCCAGCAGCCAATACACGGGGATGGATCAGCCCCAGCATTTT.

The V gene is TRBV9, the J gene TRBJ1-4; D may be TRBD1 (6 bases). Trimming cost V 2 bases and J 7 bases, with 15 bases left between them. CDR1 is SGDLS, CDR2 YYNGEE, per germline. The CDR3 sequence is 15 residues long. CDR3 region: CASSVQGSLAEKLFF. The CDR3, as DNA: TGTGCCAGCAGCGTGCAGGGGAGTCTCGCTGAAAAACTGTTTTTT.

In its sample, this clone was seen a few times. The CDR3 bases are TGCAGCGTTGGGGGACAGGGATATAACTATGGCTACACCTTC. This sequence encodes CSVGGQGYNYGYTF. J is TRBJ1-2 and V is TRBV29-1; TRBD1 matches at 9 bases. Germline V gene lookup returns CDR1 SQVTM and CDR2 ANQGSEA. With 4 bases clipped from V and 1 base from J, the junction kept 4 bases outside the gene matches. The CDR3 spans 14 residues.

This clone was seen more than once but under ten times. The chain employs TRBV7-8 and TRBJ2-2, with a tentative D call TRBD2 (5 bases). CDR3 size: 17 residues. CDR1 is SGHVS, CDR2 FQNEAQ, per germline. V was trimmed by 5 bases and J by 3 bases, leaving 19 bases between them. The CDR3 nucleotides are TGTGCCAGCAGCACCCCGGGATCATTCGACGACACCGGGGAGCTGTTTTTT. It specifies CASSTPGSFDDTGELFF. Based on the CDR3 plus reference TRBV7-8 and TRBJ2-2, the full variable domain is GAGVSQSPRYKVAKRGQDVALRCDPISGHVSLFWYQQALGQGPEFLTYFQNEAQLDKSGLPSDRFFAERPEGSVSTLKIQRTQQEDSAVYLCASSTPGSFDDTGELFFGEGSRLTVL.

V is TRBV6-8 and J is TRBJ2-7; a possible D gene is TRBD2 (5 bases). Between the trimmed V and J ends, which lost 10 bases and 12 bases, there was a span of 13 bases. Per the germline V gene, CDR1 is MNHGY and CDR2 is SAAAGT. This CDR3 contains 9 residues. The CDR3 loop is CATPSGRYV. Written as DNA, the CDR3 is TGTGCCACACCCAGCGGACGGTACGTC.

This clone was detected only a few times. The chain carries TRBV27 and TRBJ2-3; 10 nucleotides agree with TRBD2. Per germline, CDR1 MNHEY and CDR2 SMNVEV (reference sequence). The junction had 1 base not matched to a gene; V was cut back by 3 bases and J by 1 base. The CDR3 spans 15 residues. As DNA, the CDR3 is TGTGCCAGCAGTTTTACTAGCGGGGGCACAGATACGCAGTATTTT. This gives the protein CASSFTSGGTDTQYF.

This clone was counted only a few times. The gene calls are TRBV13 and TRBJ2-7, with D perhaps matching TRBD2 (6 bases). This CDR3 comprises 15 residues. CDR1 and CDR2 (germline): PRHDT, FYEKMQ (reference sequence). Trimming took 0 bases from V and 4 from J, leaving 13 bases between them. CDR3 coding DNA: TGTGCCAGCAGCTTAGGCCCGGGGGATCAATACGAGCAGTACGTC. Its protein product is CASSLGPGDQYEQYV.

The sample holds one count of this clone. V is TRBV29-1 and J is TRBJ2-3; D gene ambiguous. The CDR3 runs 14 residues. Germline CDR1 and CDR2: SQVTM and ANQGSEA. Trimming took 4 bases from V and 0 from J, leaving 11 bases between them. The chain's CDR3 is CSVGWGTSTDTQYF. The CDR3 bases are TGCAGCGTTGGGTGGGGAACTAGCACAGATACGCAGTATTTT.

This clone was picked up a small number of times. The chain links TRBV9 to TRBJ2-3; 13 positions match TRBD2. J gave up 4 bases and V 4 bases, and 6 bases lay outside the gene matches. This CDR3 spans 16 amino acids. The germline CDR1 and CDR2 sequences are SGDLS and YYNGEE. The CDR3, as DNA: TGTGCCAGCAGCCCCACTAGCGGGAGGGCCCCAGATACGCAGTATTTT. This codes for CASSPTSGRAPDTQYF.

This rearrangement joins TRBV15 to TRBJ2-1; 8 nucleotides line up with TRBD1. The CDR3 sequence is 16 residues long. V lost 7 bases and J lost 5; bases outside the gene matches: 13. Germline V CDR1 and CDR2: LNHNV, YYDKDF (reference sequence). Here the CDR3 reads CATTRATGTGNNEQFF. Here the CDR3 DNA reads TGTGCCACCACCCGAGCAACCGGGACAGGCAACAATGAGCAGTTCTTC.

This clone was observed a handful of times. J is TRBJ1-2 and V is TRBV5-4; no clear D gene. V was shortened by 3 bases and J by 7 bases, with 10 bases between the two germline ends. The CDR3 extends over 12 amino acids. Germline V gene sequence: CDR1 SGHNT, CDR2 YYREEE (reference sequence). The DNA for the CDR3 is TGTGCCAGCAGCTCGCTGCAAGTTGGCTACACCTTC. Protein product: CASSSLQVGYTF. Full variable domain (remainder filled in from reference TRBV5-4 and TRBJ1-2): ETGVTQSPTHLIKTRGQQVTLRCSSQSGHNTVSWYQQALGQGPQFIFQYYREEENGRGNFPPRFSGLQFPNYSSELNVNALELDDSALYLCASSSLQVGYTFGSGTRLTVV.

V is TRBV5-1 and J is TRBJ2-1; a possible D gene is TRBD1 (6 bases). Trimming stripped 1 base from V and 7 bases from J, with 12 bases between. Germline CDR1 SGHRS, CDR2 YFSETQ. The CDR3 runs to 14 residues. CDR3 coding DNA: TGCGCCAGCAGCTTGAGAACAGGGACGAATGAGCAGTTCTTC. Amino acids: CASSLRTGTNEQFF.

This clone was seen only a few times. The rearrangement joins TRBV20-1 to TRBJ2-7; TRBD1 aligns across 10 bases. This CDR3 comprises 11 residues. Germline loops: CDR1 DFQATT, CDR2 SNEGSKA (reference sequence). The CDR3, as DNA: TGCAGCGTGACAGGGGGCGGCGAGCAGTACTTC. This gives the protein CSVTGGGEQYF.

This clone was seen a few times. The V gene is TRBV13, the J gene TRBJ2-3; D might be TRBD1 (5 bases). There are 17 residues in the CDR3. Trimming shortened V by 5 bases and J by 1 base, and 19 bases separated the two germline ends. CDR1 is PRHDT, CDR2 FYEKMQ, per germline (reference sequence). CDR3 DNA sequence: TGTGCCAGCAGCGCCTTCCTGGGGCAGGACCGCACAGATACGCAGTATTTT. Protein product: CASSAFLGQDRTDTQYF.

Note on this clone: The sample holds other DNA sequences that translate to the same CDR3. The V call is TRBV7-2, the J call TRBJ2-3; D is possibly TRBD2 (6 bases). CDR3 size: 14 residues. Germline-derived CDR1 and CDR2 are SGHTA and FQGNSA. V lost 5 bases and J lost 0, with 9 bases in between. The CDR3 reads CASSPGLSTDTQYF. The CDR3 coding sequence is TGTGCCAGCAGCCCGGGACTGAGCACAGATACGCAGTATTTT.

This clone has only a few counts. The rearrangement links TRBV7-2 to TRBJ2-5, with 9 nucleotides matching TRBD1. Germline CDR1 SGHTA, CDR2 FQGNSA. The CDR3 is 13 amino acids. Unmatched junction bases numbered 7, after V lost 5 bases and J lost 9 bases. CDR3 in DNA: TGTGCCAGCAGCGCACAGGGGGCCGGGGCCCAGTACTTC. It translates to CASSAQGAGAQYF.

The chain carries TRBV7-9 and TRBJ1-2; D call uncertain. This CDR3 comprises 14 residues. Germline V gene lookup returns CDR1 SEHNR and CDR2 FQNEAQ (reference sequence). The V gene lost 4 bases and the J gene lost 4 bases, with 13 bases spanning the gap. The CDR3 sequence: CASSSLLTPYGYTF. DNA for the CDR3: TGTGCCAGCAGCTCCCTTTTAACCCCCTATGGCTACACCTTC.

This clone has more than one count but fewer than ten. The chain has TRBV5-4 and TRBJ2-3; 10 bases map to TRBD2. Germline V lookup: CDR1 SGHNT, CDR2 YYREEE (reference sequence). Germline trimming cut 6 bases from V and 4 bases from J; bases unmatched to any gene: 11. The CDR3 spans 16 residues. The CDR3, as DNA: TGTGCCAGCAAGCTGAGGGCTAGCGGGAGTCCAGATACGCAGTATTTT. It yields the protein CASKLRASGSPDTQYF.

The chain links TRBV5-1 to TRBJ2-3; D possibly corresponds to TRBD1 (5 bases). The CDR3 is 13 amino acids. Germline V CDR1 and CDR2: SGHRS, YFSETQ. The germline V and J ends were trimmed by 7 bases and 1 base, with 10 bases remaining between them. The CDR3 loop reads CASFSTGTDTQYF. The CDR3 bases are TGCGCCAGCTTCTCGACAGGCACAGATACGCAGTATTTT. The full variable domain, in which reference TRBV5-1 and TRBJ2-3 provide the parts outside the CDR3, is KAGVTQTPRYLIKTRGQQVTLSCSPISGHRSVSWYQQTPGQGLQFLFEYFSETQRNKGNFPGRFSGRQFSNSRSEMNVSTLELGDSALYLCASFSTGTDTQYFGPGTRLTVL.